The 12 T cell receptor beta chains below come from one sample, sequenced in a study of T cell repertoires in cytomegalovirus infection (dated by TCRdb to the late 2010s). Sequenced using an Illumina HiSeq 1500. The public reads were run again by TCRdb, first through fastp at Q25 and then through MiXCR, and only productive beta chains were kept. Entries are consolidated by CDR3 protein sequence, retaining the most common genes and DNA. The sample data list 300,000 to 400,000 distinct CDR3 sequences, and around 9.5% of these were observed just once. The ten largest clones add up to roughly 4.5% of the sample. Sequencing used PBMCs. The receptors here all came from a human donor in good health (CMV status not recorded). Some clones in this sample may be carry-over from other donors' samples.

The chain uses TRBV27 and TRBJ2-2; TRBD2 aligns across 10 bases. Trimming took 6 bases from V and 1 from J; bases not matched to a gene: 2. The germline V gene has CDR1 MNHEY and CDR2 SMNVEV (reference sequence). The CDR3 spans 15 residues. This CDR3 is CASRGTSVNTGELFF. CDR3 DNA: TGTGCCAGCAGAGGGACTAGCGTGAACACCGGGGAGCTGTTTTTT.

The V call is TRBV20-1, the J call TRBJ2-5; TRBD2 aligns across 11 bases. The length of the CDR3 is 14 residues. V shed 5 bases and J 3 bases; nucleotides not matched to a gene: 5. Germline V gene sequence: CDR1 DFQATT, CDR2 SNEGSKA (reference sequence). The CDR3: CSAGILAGEETQYF. CDR3 coding DNA: TGCAGTGCTGGAATACTAGCGGGAGAAGAGACCCAGTACTTC.

This clonotype has only a few counts. The V gene is TRBV29-1, the J gene TRBJ1-2; the D is unclear. CDR1 and CDR2 (germline): SQVTM, ANQGSEA. The CDR3 extends over 14 amino acids. V was shortened by 4 bases and J by 7 bases, with 19 bases between the two germline ends. Here the CDR3 DNA reads TGCAGCGTTGGGGAGGACCCCATCCCCGGTGGCTACACCTTC. Translated: CSVGEDPIPGGYTF.

This clonotype came up many times. V gene TRBV11-2 combines with J gene TRBJ2-2, with a weak D call TRBD2 (5 bases). Trimming removed 0 bases at V and 4 bases at J, with 12 bases between. The CDR3 consists of 16 residues. Germline lookup yields CDR1 SGHAT and CDR2 FQNNGV. Here the CDR3 DNA reads TGTGCCAGCAGCTTAGATCCTAGCCTTAGCACCGGGGAGCTGTTTTTT. Residues: CASSLDPSLSTGELFF.

The chain joins TRBV14 to TRBJ1-6; D may be TRBD1 (6 bases). The germline gives CDR1 SGHDN, CDR2 FVKESK. Trimming pared 4 bases from V and 9 bases from J, leaving 16 bases between. This CDR3 is built from 15 residues. The CDR3 DNA sequence: TGTGCCAGCAGCCGTCTCAACAGGGTGGGTTCACCCCTCCACTTT. Protein: CASSRLNRVGSPLHF.

This clonotype was seen more than once but under ten times. This chain links TRBV7-2 with TRBJ2-1; 9 bases fit TRBD2. J gave up 8 bases and V 6 bases, and 11 bases lay outside the gene matches. Germline loops: CDR1 SGHTA, CDR2 FQGNSA. The CDR3 is 15 residues long. CDR3 in amino acids: CASRHQSGGWDEQFF. CDR3 coding DNA: TGTGCCAGCAGACACCAAAGCGGGGGGTGGGATGAGCAGTTCTTC.

In its sample, this clonotype was seen a few times. This chain connects TRBV20-1 to TRBJ2-7; D might be TRBD2 (6 bases). CDR3 size: 16 residues. Between the trimmed V and J ends, which lost 8 bases and 0 bases, there was a span of 23 bases. CDR1 and CDR2 (germline): DFQATT, SNEGSKA (reference sequence). CDR3 bases: TGCAGTCTTCACAGGAGGGAATCCGATAGCTCCTACGAGCAGTACTTC. The encoded protein is CSLHRRESDSSYEQYF.

This clonotype was seen many times. The chain uses TRBV27 and TRBJ2-7; the D call may be TRBD1 or TRBD2 (5 bases each). CDR1 MNHEY and CDR2 SMNVEV come from the germline V gene (reference sequence). V lost 5 bases and J lost 3, with 8 bases in between. The CDR3 sequence is 12 residues long. DNA of the CDR3: TGTGCCAGCAGTGGTGGGGGCTACGAGCAGTACTTC. Amino acid sequence: CASSGGGYEQYF.

The chain joins TRBV7-3 to TRBJ2-1, with D unclear. V was cut by 2 bases and J by 6 bases, with 14 bases left in between. Per germline, CDR1 SGHTA and CDR2 FQGTGA. The CDR3 spans 15 residues. CDR3 amino acids: CASSLGPSALNEQFF. The CDR3 DNA reads TGTGCCAGCAGCTTAGGACCCTCAGCCCTCAATGAGCAGTTCTTC.

This clonotype showed up many times. The J gene is TRBJ2-2, the V gene TRBV7-6, with D uncertain. V was cut by 3 bases and J by 5 bases, with 7 bases left in between. Germline V gene sequence: CDR1 SGHVS, CDR2 FNYEAQ. This CDR3 comprises 13 residues. Written as DNA, the CDR3 is TGTGCCAGCAGCTTTTTAGGGACCGGGGAGCTGTTTTTT. It encodes CASSFLGTGELFF.

This clonotype appeared a few times. This chain links TRBV4-1 with TRBJ2-2, with 7 bases fitting TRBD1. CDR3 length: 16 amino acids. The V and J ends lost 3 bases and 4 bases, in that order; junction bases with no gene match: 8. Germline V gives CDR1 MGHRA, CDR2 YSYEKL. The CDR3 region has the DNA TGCGCCAGCAGCCAGGCCCAGGGGGTACTCACCGGGGAGCTGTTTTTT. This gives the protein CASSQAQGVLTGELFF.

This clonotype has at least ten counts. The chain couples TRBV20-1 to TRBJ2-4, with TRBD2 as a possible D gene (6 bases). The ends were cut back, 6 bases at V and 0 bases at J, with 9 bases in the middle. Germline CDR1 and CDR2: DFQATT and SNEGSKA (reference sequence). The length of the CDR3 is 13 residues. The CDR3 coding sequence is TGCAGTGCGATGGAGGGAGCCAAAAACATTCAGTACTTC. Its protein product is CSAMEGAKNIQYF.